This TCR beta chain was documented in a study of blood T cell repertoires in COVID-19. Clones were sequenced by immunoSEQ multiplex PCR, and TCRdb holds only the in-frame ones, with some missing. The sample lists about 160,000 clones; 84% were seen once. This CDR3 is 14 amino acids long. Per germline, CDR1 MNHNS and CDR2 SASEGT. V was shortened by 3 bases and J by 0 bases, with 9 bases between the two germline ends. The V and J genes are TRBV6-1 and TRBJ2-7; D perhaps matches TRBD1 (5 bases). The receptor comes from a man in his forties who had recovered from COVID-19. Sequenced sample: peripheral blood. The CDR3 DNA is TGTGCCAGCAGTGAGGGGCGAAGCTCCTACGAGCAGTACTTC. It encodes CASSEGRSSYEQYF.